The 27 T cell receptor beta chains listed next were all sequenced from one sample in a study of control samples from healthy donors and cancer patients. Libraries were prepared by immunoSEQ multiplex PCR; TCRdb keeps only in-frame clonotypes and omits some of them. In the table there are around 130,000 clones, around nine tenths of which are singletons. Material: blood. These receptors all come from a man aged 25 to 45 in good health.

The chain couples TRBV19 to TRBJ1-5, with 9 bases lining up with TRBD1. The ends lost 6 bases at V and 6 bases at J; junction bases unmatched: 9. This CDR3 spans 15 amino acids. Germline CDR1 reads LNHDA; CDR2 reads SQIVND (reference sequence). The CDR3: CASRPSGTGPQPQHF. The CDR3 DNA is TGTGCCAGTAGACCTTCCGGGACAGGGCCTCAGCCCCAGCATTTT.

This clone was counted once. The chain carries TRBV28 and TRBJ2-5; D possibly corresponds to TRBD2 (6 bases). From germline, CDR1 is MDHEN and CDR2 SYDVKM. This CDR3 region has 15 residues. V gave up 4 bases and J gave up 1 base, with 13 bases separating them. The CDR3 nucleotides are TGTGCCAGCAGTTCCTCGGGACTGAGCCAAGAGACCCAGTACTTC. It encodes CASSSSGLSQETQYF.

This sequence joins TRBV30 and TRBJ1-5; D is undetermined. The CDR3 extends over 13 amino acids. CDR1 is GTSNPN and CDR2 is SVGIG in the germline V gene (reference sequence). Trimming stripped 2 bases from V and 1 base from J, with 6 bases between. Here the CDR3 reads CAWSPGSNQPQHF. CDR3 bases: TGTGCCTGGAGTCCTGGAAGCAATCAGCCCCAGCATTTT.

The CDR3 nucleotides are TGTGCCAGCAGCTTCAGGGATGCGAGCTACACCTTC. Amino acids: CASSFRDASYTF. The chain combines TRBV11-3 with TRBJ1-2; D might be TRBD1 (5 bases). V gave up 3 bases and J gave up 9 bases, with 11 bases separating them. Germline assignment: CDR1 SGHNT and CDR2 YENEEA. There are 12 residues in the CDR3.

In this sample, this clone turned up once. The chain joins TRBV18 to TRBJ2-7; no clear D gene. Germline CDR1 is KGHSH and CDR2 is LQKENI. The V gene lost 0 bases and the J gene lost 6 bases, with 6 bases spanning the gap. The CDR3 sequence is 12 residues long. The CDR3 reads CASSPPMGEQYF. DNA for the CDR3: TGTGCCAGCTCACCACCGATGGGCGAGCAGTACTTC.

This chain links TRBV3-1 (or the pseudogene TRBV3-2) with TRBJ2-7; maybe TRBD1 (5 bases). The CDR3 runs to 14 residues. Looked up from germline, CDR1 is LGHDT and CDR2 is YNNKEL (reference sequence). Trimming removed 1 base from V and 2 bases from J, with 9 bases in between. CDR3 loop: CASSQGTTTYEQYF. CDR3 sequence (DNA): TGTGCCAGCAGCCAAGGGACAACTACCTACGAGCAGTACTTC.

CDR3 sequence reads: CAWSLGHQETQYF. The CDR3 nucleotides read TGTGCCTGGAGCCTGGGACACCAAGAGACCCAGTACTTC. J is TRBJ2-5 and V is TRBV30, with D possibly called TRBD1 or TRBD2 (5 bases each). The CDR3 is 13 amino acids. The germline V gene has CDR1 GTSNPN and CDR2 SVGIG (reference sequence). Trimming stripped 3 bases from V and 0 bases from J, with 8 bases between.

The sample holds a few counts of this clone. The V call is TRBV5-1, the J call TRBJ1-1; D call uncertain. V dropped 1 base and J dropped 2 bases, with 18 bases sitting between them. Germline CDR1 SGHRS, CDR2 YFSETQ. The CDR3 extends over 17 amino acids. The CDR3 bases are TGCGCCAGCAGCTTGATTGGTGGGTGGTCCACCAACACTGAAGCTTTCTTT. Encoded protein: CASSLIGGWSTNTEAFF.

The chain is built from TRBV10-3 and TRBJ1-6; no clear D. Between the trimmed V and J ends, which lost 0 bases and 9 bases, there was a span of 6 bases. The germline gives CDR1 ENHRY, CDR2 SYGVKD. The CDR3 contains 13 residues. The CDR3 sequence is CAISESRSSPLHF. CDR3 nucleotide sequence: TGTGCCATCAGTGAGTCTCGGTCTTCACCCCTCCACTTT.

The rearrangement joins TRBV5-8 to TRBJ2-3; D gene unclear. Per the germline V gene, CDR1 is SGHTS and CDR2 is YDEGEE. V was cut by 0 bases and J by 0 bases, with 8 bases left in between. The CDR3 is 15 residues long. The DNA of the CDR3 is TGTGCCAGCAGCTTGGATTATGCAAGCACAGATACGCAGTATTTT. Translating it yields CASSLDYASTDTQYF.

The chain has TRBV5-8 and TRBJ2-7; D unclear. Looked up from germline, CDR1 is SGHTS and CDR2 is YDEGEE. The CDR3 loop spans 14 amino acids. Trimming pared 1 base from V and 6 bases from J, leaving 14 bases between. CDR3 residues: CASSLISRTGEQYF. CDR3 DNA sequence: TGTGCCAGCAGCTTGATATCTCGGACGGGCGAGCAGTACTTC.

This chain links TRBV6-5 with TRBJ1-1; 7 bases are shared with TRBD1. The CDR3 has 14 residues. V was clipped by 3 bases and J by 2 bases; unmatched bases: 3. The germline V gene encodes CDR1 MNHEY and CDR2 SVGAGI. The CDR3, as DNA: TGTGCCAGCAGTTATAACAGGGGAAACACTGAAGCTTTCTTT. Protein sequence: CASSYNRGNTEAFF.

V gene TRBV19 combines with J gene TRBJ1-4, with 8 bases fitting TRBD1. With V trimmed by 7 bases and J by 0 bases, 4 bases remained unmatched. This CDR3 has 15 residues. Germline-derived CDR1 and CDR2 are LNHDA and SQIVND (reference sequence). CDR3 bases: TGTGCCAGTAAGGGACAGGCAGCAACTAATGAAAAACTGTTTTTT. Translated: CASKGQAATNEKLFF.

The rearrangement joins TRBV30 to TRBJ1-5; D uncertain. The length of the CDR3 is 12 residues. Germline V gene lookup returns CDR1 GTSNPN and CDR2 SVGIG (reference sequence). V shed 4 bases and J shed 6 bases, with 10 bases lying between them. Here the CDR3 DNA reads TGTGCCTGGACTTCCGGAGGTCAGCCCCAGCATTTT. It encodes CAWTSGGQPQHF.

The chain joins TRBV5-1 to TRBJ1-2, with 9 bases that match TRBD1. The CDR3 spans 15 residues. V was pared by 4 bases and J by 3 bases, with 7 bases of the junction left unmatched. CDR1 is SGHRS, CDR2 YFSETQ, per germline. The CDR3 loop is CASSPNRGRDYGYTF. The CDR3 DNA is TGCGCCAGCAGCCCCAACAGGGGGCGAGACTATGGCTACACCTTC.

The chain joins TRBV24-1 to TRBJ1-2; 10 bases match TRBD1. The CDR3 covers 14 residues. Germline assignment: CDR1 KGHDR and CDR2 SFDVKD. The V segment lost 4 bases and the J segment 7 bases; nucleotides outside the gene matches: 5. CDR3 residues: CATSDPGTGAGYTF. CDR3 nucleotides: TGTGCCACCAGTGACCCGGGGACAGGGGCTGGCTACACCTTC.

This chain links TRBV19 with TRBJ1-2; TRBD1 matches 8 bases. The CDR3 has 16 amino acids. Trimming at V came to 3 bases and at J to 3 bases, leaving 9 bases not matched to a gene. The germline V gene encodes CDR1 LNHDA and CDR2 SQIVND (reference sequence). The CDR3 nucleotides read TGTGCCAGTAGTATCCCCGGACAGGGAAGGCACTATGGCTACACCTTC. It translates to CASSIPGQGRHYGYTF.

A note on this clone: Other DNA sequences within the sample encode an identical CDR3. V and J are TRBV25-1 and TRBJ1-2, with no clear D. The CDR3 is 12 residues long. V gave up 2 bases and J gave up 8 bases, with 9 bases separating them. Germline assignment: CDR1 MGHDK and CDR2 SYGVNS. In DNA form, the CDR3 reads TGTGCCAGCAGTGAAATTACCTTAGGCTACACCTTC. As protein: CASSEITLGYTF.

This chain links TRBV15 with TRBJ1-1, with a tentative D call TRBD1 (5 bases). CDR1 and CDR2 from the germline V gene are LNHNV and YYDKDF (reference sequence). The CDR3 sequence is 14 residues long. V shed 4 bases and J shed 4 bases, with 13 bases lying between them. CDR3: CATSKVGTFTEAFF. The CDR3 bases are TGTGCCACCAGCAAGGTTGGGACGTTCACTGAAGCTTTCTTT. Full variable domain (rest looked up from reference TRBV15 and TRBJ1-1): DAMVIQNPRYQVTQFGKPVTLSCSQTLNHNVMYWYQQKSSQAPKLLFHYYDKDFNNEADTPDNFQSRRPNTSFCFLDIRSPGLGDTAMYLCATSKVGTFTEAFFGQGTRLTVV.

J is TRBJ1-1 and V is TRBV18; maybe TRBD1 (6 bases). V shed 3 bases and J shed 5 bases, with 13 bases lying between them. Germline CDR1 KGHSH, CDR2 LQKENI. CDR3 size: 14 residues. The CDR3 here is CASSPQGTSTEAFF. As DNA, the CDR3 is TGTGCCAGCTCACCCCAGGGGACGAGTACTGAAGCTTTCTTT. The full variable domain, completed using reference TRBV18 and TRBJ1-1, is NAGVMQNPRHLVRRRGQEARLRCSPMKGHSHVYWYRQLPEEGLKFMVYLQKENIIDESGMPKERFSAEFPKEGPSILRIQQVVRGDSAAYFCASSPQGTSTEAFFGQGTRLTVV.

This chain connects TRBV18 to TRBJ1-5; 10 nucleotides align to TRBD1. V dropped 1 base and J dropped 6; count of bases not matched to a gene: 9. CDR1 is KGHSH and CDR2 is LQKENI in the germline V gene. This CDR3 is built from 17 residues. The CDR3 is CASSPRTGGSNIQPQHF. The CDR3 nucleotides read TGTGCCAGCTCACCACGGACAGGGGGTAGTAATATTCAGCCCCAGCATTTT.

This clone was counted only a few times. This rearrangement joins TRBV11-2 to TRBJ2-5; possibly TRBD1 for D (5 bases). The germline V gene encodes CDR1 SGHAT and CDR2 FQNNGV. The CDR3 loop spans 14 amino acids. The V gene lost 2 bases and the J gene lost 2 bases, with 9 bases spanning the gap. The CDR3 bases are TGTGCCAGCAGCTTACAGGGCTTACAAGAGACCCAGTACTTC. Protein product: CASSLQGLQETQYF.

This clone appeared a single time. The J gene is TRBJ2-7, the V gene TRBV6-5, with D tentatively TRBD1 (5 bases). The CDR3 has 14 amino acids. Trimming pared 6 bases from V and 3 bases from J, leaving 15 bases between. The germline gives CDR1 MNHEY, CDR2 SVGAGI. The CDR3 is CASRQDSTGYEQYV. The CDR3 nucleotides read TGTGCCAGCAGGCAGGATTCCACAGGCTACGAGCAGTACGTC.

The rearrangement uses TRBV7-2 and TRBJ1-6, with 7 nucleotides matching TRBD1. V lost 2 bases, J lost 10 bases, and 8 bases stayed unmatched. Germline CDR1 SGHTA, CDR2 FQGNSA. This CDR3 is built from 15 residues. Here the CDR3 DNA reads TGTGCCAGCAGCTTATCCGCGACAGGGATCTCACCCCTCCACTTT. Translation: CASSLSATGISPLHF.

The chain employs TRBV7-3 and TRBJ2-2, with D unresolved. The CDR3 spans 12 residues. The germline V gene has CDR1 SGHTA and CDR2 FQGTGA. V shed 5 bases and J shed 4 bases, with 5 bases lying between them. CDR3 DNA sequence: TGTGCCAGCAGCCCCCTCACCGGGGAGCTGTTTTTT. Protein product: CASSPLTGELFF.

This chain links TRBV7-9 with TRBJ1-2; D is unresolved. The germline V and J ends were trimmed by 4 bases and 1 base, with 16 bases remaining between them. The CDR3 loop spans 16 amino acids. Germline V gene data show CDR1 as SEHNR and CDR2 as FQNEAQ (reference sequence). CDR3 protein: CASSSSRPLDNYGYTF. The CDR3 DNA sequence: TGTGCCAGCAGCTCTTCCCGGCCCTTGGATAACTATGGCTACACCTTC. Complete variable domain (other parts from reference TRBV7-9 and TRBJ1-2): DTGVSQNPRHKITKRGQNVTFRCDPISEHNRLYWYRQTLGQGPEFLTYFQNEAQLEKSRLLSDRFSAERPKGSFSTLEIQRTEQGDSAMYLCASSSSRPLDNYGYTFGSGTRLTVV.

J is TRBJ1-2 and V is TRBV29-1; D not resolved. Trimming took 0 bases from V and 6 from J, leaving 8 bases between them. The CDR3 spans 12 residues. CDR1 is SQVTM, CDR2 ANQGSEA, per germline. The CDR3 nucleotides are TGCAGCGTTGAAGATCGGGGTAATGGCTACACCTTC. It specifies CSVEDRGNGYTF. The complete variable domain, with remaining parts taken from reference TRBV29-1 and TRBJ1-2, reads SAVISQKPSRDICQRGTSLTIQCQVDSQVTMMFWYRQQPGQSLTLIATANQGSEATYESGFVIDKFPISRPNLTFSTLTVSNMSPEDSSIYLCSVEDRGNGYTFGSGTRLTVV.